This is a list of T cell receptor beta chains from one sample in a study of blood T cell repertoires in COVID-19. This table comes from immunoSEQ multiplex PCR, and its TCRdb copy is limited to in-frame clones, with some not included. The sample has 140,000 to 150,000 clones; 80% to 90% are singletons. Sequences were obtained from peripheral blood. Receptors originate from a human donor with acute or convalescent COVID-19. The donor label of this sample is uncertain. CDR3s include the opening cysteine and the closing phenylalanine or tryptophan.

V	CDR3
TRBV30	CASTLGQAGGDTQYF
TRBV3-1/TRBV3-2	CASSAGGVTYEQYF
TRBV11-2	CASAWGGTYNEQFF
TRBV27	CASSLSAGGVNTIYF
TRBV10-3	CAISESSGRSNYGYTF
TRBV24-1	CATSDSFDRALNTGELFF
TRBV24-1	CATSDFPDSHGYTF
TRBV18	CASSPPPVSNVLTF
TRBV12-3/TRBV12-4	CASQGVGQPQHF
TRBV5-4	CASTRGELTNYGYTF
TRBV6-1	CASSELPLPYNEQFF
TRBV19	CASRFVSGTGELFF
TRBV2	CASSDWQGNQPQHF
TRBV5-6	CASSFGDSRDVTYGYTF
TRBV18	CASSTTGSAGANVLTF
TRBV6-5	CASLRTGTEAFF
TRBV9	CASSFDGGDQPQHF
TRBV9	CASSAGGQTNEKLFF
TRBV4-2	CASSQEYQTFNEKLFF
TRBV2	CASSGDSTEAFF
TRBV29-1	CSVENEQLGYTF
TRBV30	CAWTDRGSQPQHF
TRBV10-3	CAISEPVGSYGYTF
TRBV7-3	CASSYGTAPNQPQHF
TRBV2	CASKRDMNTEAFF
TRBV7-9	CVWGDDGYTF
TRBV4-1	CASSQGGANQPQHF
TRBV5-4	CASSPPYRGRNTEAFF
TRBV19	CASRLQDTGELFF
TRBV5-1	CASSTWTGSTEAFF
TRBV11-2	CASSLDRGLNEKLFF
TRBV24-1	CATSGEDEQFF
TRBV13	CASSLVGTGAYEQYF
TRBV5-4	CASSWGQGNHDGYTF
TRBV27	CASSSGGTEAFF
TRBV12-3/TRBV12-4	CASSLVSPEQFF
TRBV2	CASSEGRGRETQYF
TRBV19	CASSPTGIPYNEQFF
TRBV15	CATSRGTDTGELFF
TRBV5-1	CASSLGGEAEAFF
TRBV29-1	CSVEAADREGPEAFF
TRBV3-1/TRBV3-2	CASSQPRTSGGNEQFF
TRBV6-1	CASSEKWGDRGGIVLTF
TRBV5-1	CASSLETGSSPLHF
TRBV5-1	CASSPEDWPNEKLFF
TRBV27	CASSPHRSHSEAFF
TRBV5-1	CASSHDTGELFF
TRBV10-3	CAISEITGPNSPLHF
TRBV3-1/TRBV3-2	CASSLSGPNEQFF
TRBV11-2	CASSFLGGLDYGYTF
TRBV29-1	CSSWTAYTGELFF
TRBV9	CASSSRRGGNEQFF
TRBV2	CASSDRGKANTEAFF
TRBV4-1	CASSQDRQGRSYGYTF
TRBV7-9	CASSLGGGVNGYTF